There are a few counts of the clone carrying this T cell receptor beta chain. Its matching antigen is unknown. V gave up 0 bases and J gave up 7 bases, with 7 bases separating them. The germline V gene encodes CDR1 MGHRA and CDR2 YSYEKL. The CDR3 covers 13 residues. Blood RNA was derived from unsorted whole blood, and germline DNA was extracted too. The source of the sample is a study of tumor-infiltrating lymphocytes in primary liver carcinoma. For the study at large: Subjects consisted of male and female patients aged 30 to 69 years. Study-level findings and limits: Pairs of tumor regions overlapped more than tumor-adjacent and tumor-blood pairs did.

The investigators made TCR beta cDNA from roughly 460 ng total RNA, using a constant-region primer. For TCR beta, libraries were produced by three nested multiplex PCR rounds using slightly modified ARM-PCR. Rounds one and two of PCR, each of approximately 11 cycles, were primed with TRBV1-TRBV30 forward primers and a C-beta reverse primer. One entry per CDR3 protein, called by TCRdb with MiXCR from the multiplex PCR reads. The data contain more than 150,000 distinct CDR3 sequences, over 50% of them singletons. The receptor comes from a man between 40 and 49 years old with primary liver carcinoma and hepatitis B virus infection. The chain has TRBV4-1 and TRBJ2-1, with D maybe TRBD1 (6 bases). The specimen was peripheral blood. The CDR3 sequence: CASSQERGNEQFF. The CDR3 DNA follows: TGCGCCAGCAGCCAAGAGAGGGGGAATGAGCAGTTCTTC.